These 6 T cell receptor beta chains share one sample of origin, sequenced in a study of blood T cell repertoires in COVID-19. Here immunoSEQ multiplex PCR was the method, and the copy in TCRdb shows in-frame clones only, minus some. The table lists a few hundred thousand clones, around 86% of them singletons. Input material: peripheral blood. The receptor source for this set is a man aged 25-45 years who had recovered from COVID-19.

As regards this clone: At the DNA level, this CDR3 is encoded by other sequences in the same sample as well. J is TRBJ2-7 and V is TRBV5-1, with no clear D. CDR1 is SGHRS, CDR2 YFSETQ, per germline. Trimming pared 0 bases from V and 4 bases from J, leaving 5 bases between. CDR3 length equals 12 residues. The CDR3 nucleotides read TGCGCCAGCAGCTTGGTTTCTTACGAGCAGTACTTC. Its translation is CASSLVSYEQYF.

The V call is TRBV5-6, the J call TRBJ1-3; D gene unclear. The CDR3 covers 16 residues. The germline V gene has CDR1 SGHDT and CDR2 YYEEEE. Trimming pared 5 bases from V and 1 base from J, leaving 16 bases between. The CDR3 here is CASRNIRVGSGNTIYF. The CDR3 DNA sequence: TGTGCCAGCAGAAATATACGGGTGGGTTCTGGAAACACCATATATTTT.

The chain is built from TRBV5-1 and TRBJ1-1; no clear D gene. This CDR3 has 15 amino acids. Trimming removed 0 bases from V and 4 bases from J, with 13 bases in between. Per germline, CDR1 SGHRS and CDR2 YFSETQ. CDR3 DNA: TGCGCCAGCAGCTTGGATGGTGTCCGGGGCACTGAAGCTTTCTTT. This gives the protein CASSLDGVRGTEAFF.

The V and J genes are TRBV3-1 (or the pseudogene TRBV3-2) and TRBJ2-1; 10 positions agree with TRBD2. This CDR3 is 15 amino acids long. In germline, CDR1 is LGHDT, CDR2 YNNKEL (reference sequence). V dropped 1 base and J dropped 8; count of bases not matched to a gene: 5. CDR3 residues: CASSQGSGGADEQFF. The DNA for the CDR3 is TGTGCCAGCAGCCAAGGGAGCGGGGGGGCTGATGAGCAGTTCTTC.

This chain joins TRBV19 and TRBJ2-1; D may be TRBD1 (6 bases). V shed 5 bases and J shed 1 base, with 12 bases lying between them. This CDR3 region has 15 residues. Germline CDR1 reads LNHDA; CDR2 reads SQIVND (reference sequence). CDR3 protein: CASSYDRTSYNEQFF. The CDR3 nucleotides are TGTGCCAGTAGTTACGACAGGACGTCCTACAATGAGCAGTTCTTC.

The genes are TRBV11-2 and TRBJ2-1; D uncertain. The germline V gene has CDR1 SGHAT and CDR2 FQNNGV. The CDR3 contains 14 residues. V lost 3 bases and J lost 7, with 13 bases in between. The CDR3 here is CASSFPGAWNEQFF. CDR3 coding DNA: TGTGCCAGCAGCTTCCCCGGAGCGTGGAATGAGCAGTTCTTC.